This T cell receptor beta chain was sequenced during a study of CD8+ T cells in alopecia areata. Study-wide results and caveats: Researchers report lesional scalp, most notably alopecia totalis/universalis, outstripped normal scalp in clonality. Normal skin's resident alphabeta T cells are also sequenced in scalp samples.

Reverse transcription of extracted RNA yielded cDNA, which provided the sequencing template. Libraries were prepared by immunoSEQ multiplex PCR; TCRdb keeps only in-frame clonotypes and omits some of them. The sample includes approximately 11,000 clones, roughly 55% of them seen just once. Collected material from alopecia areata patients comprised lesional scalp punch biopsies and peripheral blood. V was pared by 3 bases and J by 0 bases, with 15 bases between. Germline CDR1 is SGHDT and CDR2 is YYEEEE. This CDR3 is built from 16 residues. To note about this clone: Its target is unknown.

The receptor's source is a human donor with alopecia areata. Material: skin. The gene calls are TRBV5-6 and TRBJ2-5; D may be TRBD1 (6 bases). CDR3 coding DNA: TGTGCCAGCAGCTACGCCGGGACACCGTACCAAGAGACCCAGTACTTC. Residues: CASSYAGTPYQETQYF.